This T cell receptor beta chain is drawn from a study of response to subunit inactivated influenza vaccine. TCRdb analysed the RT-PCR reads with MiXCR anew, one entry per CDR3 protein. Of about 500,000 distinct CDR3 sequences detected, approximately 13% appear once; the ten largest clones hold approximately 14%. The CDR3 consists of 13 residues. V was shortened by 6 bases and J by 5 bases, with 16 bases between the two germline ends. The germline CDR1 and CDR2 sequences are DFQATT and SNEGSKA (reference sequence). The study, taken as a whole, reports: Each seasonal influenza vaccination, the authors suggested, recruits few new T cells.

This clonotype turned up a few times. Its target is unknown. The sequenced sample was PBMCs from blood, obtained 40 to 50 days after vaccination. This receptor was identified in a man aged 45-65 years who received an inactivated influenza vaccine. The V call is TRBV20-1, the J call TRBJ1-2; D is undetermined. The CDR3 bases are TGCAGTGCCGCCCCGGGAGGAAGATATGGCTACACCTTC. Translation: CSAAPGGRYGYTF.